This T cell receptor beta chain was profiled in a study of blood T cell repertoires in COVID-19. Overall study context: Acute and convalescent COVID-19 samples came from the United States, Italy and Spain.

Germline V lookup: CDR1 KGHSH, CDR2 LQKENI. J was trimmed by 6 bases and V by 2 bases; bases with no gene match: 4. The CDR3 loop spans 15 amino acids. As handled by the study authors: Cell counts per sample came from amplifying reference gene primers. Generated by immunoSEQ multiplex PCR, the TCRdb table keeps only in-frame clones and is missing some. V and J calls and clone size come straight from that table; D and trimming were deduced from the DNA. The repertoire includes 200,000 to 250,000 clones, around 90% of them detected once, and 3% to 3.5% sits in the top ten. The TCR was taken from a man between 60 and 75 years old with acute or convalescent COVID-19. The chain uses TRBV18 and TRBJ2-1, with 10 bases fitting TRBD2. The sample taken for sequencing was peripheral blood. DNA of the CDR3: TGTGCCAGCTCACCAATGGCTAGCGGGGGCAATGAGCAGTTCTTC. Protein sequence: CASSPMASGGNEQFF.